Each of the 3 T cell receptor beta chains below was sequenced from the same sample in a study of CD8 T cells in ankylosing spondylitis. TCRdb fed the 5' RACE reads into MiXCR, producing one record per CDR3 protein. The top ten hold around 3% of the sample, which has roughly 130,000 distinct CDR3 sequences, approximately 14% seen once. What was sequenced was blood, either unsorted or a sorted T cell fraction (not recorded which). The source of these receptors is a female donor with ankylosing spondylitis or in good health (not recorded which).

This clonotype was detected ten times or more. The rearrangement joins TRBV6-5 to TRBJ1-4; perhaps TRBD1 as D (5 bases). This CDR3 is built from 11 residues. V was cut by 0 bases and J by 14 bases, with 7 bases left in between. Germline CDR1 reads MNHEY; CDR2 reads SVGAGI. The CDR3 bases are TGTGCCAGCAGTTACTCGCCAGGGCTGTTTTTT. Its translation is CASSYSPGLFF.

This chain connects TRBV2 to TRBJ2-1; 10 bases are shared with TRBD2. CDR3 length: 13 residues. The V gene end was trimmed by 8 bases and the J gene end by 15 bases; junction bases not matched to a gene: 13. CDR1 is SNHLY and CDR2 is FYNNEI in the germline V gene. CDR3 amino acids: CASGNPSGRDRFF. Here the CDR3 DNA reads TGTGCCAGCGGCAATCCGAGCGGGAGGGATCGGTTCTTC.

In this sample, this clonotype turned up a few times. V is TRBV29-1 and J is TRBJ1-5; 10 nucleotides match TRBD1. This CDR3 has 13 amino acids. The germline V gene encodes CDR1 SQVTM and CDR2 ANQGSEA. The V segment lost 7 bases and the J segment 7 bases; nucleotides outside the gene matches: 7. The CDR3 spells CSALTGGGQPQHF. The CDR3 region has the DNA TGCAGCGCCCTGACAGGGGGCGGACAGCCCCAGCATTTT. The entire variable domain, with the rest obtained from reference TRBV29-1 and TRBJ1-5, is as follows: SAVISQKPSRDICQRGTSLTIQCQVDSQVTMMFWYRQQPGQSLTLIATANQGSEATYESGFVIDKFPISRPNLTFSTLTVSNMSPEDSSIYLCSALTGGGQPQHFGDGTRLSIL.